These 24 T cell receptor beta chains were sequenced from one sample in a study of neurological immune-mediated disorders. Using its own MiXCR run on the 5' RACE reads, TCRdb lists one record per CDR3 protein. The sample lists about 66,000 distinct CDR3 sequences, around 3.3% occurring once. Source material: PBMCs. These receptors all stem from a man aged 35 to 55 with multiple sclerosis.

This clonotype was recorded many times. The chain couples TRBV27 to TRBJ2-1; 9 bases agree with TRBD1. This CDR3 is built from 20 residues. V shed 0 bases and J 2 bases; nucleotides not matched to a gene: 14. The germline V gene encodes CDR1 MNHEY and CDR2 SMNVEV (reference sequence). The DNA of the CDR3 is TGTGCCAGCAGTTTATCGTGGGACAGGGTAGTGGGAGGTGCCTACAATGAGCAGTTCTTC. Its protein is CASSLSWDRVVGGAYNEQFF.

About this clonotype itself: A single base separates this from a much larger clone, so it may be a read error. V is TRBV7-8 and J is TRBJ1-1, with D possibly matching TRBD1 (5 bases). V was clipped by 2 bases and J by 6 bases, with 13 bases between them. CDR1 is SGHVS, CDR2 FQNEAQ, per germline. The CDR3 has 14 residues. The CDR3 nucleotides read TGTGCCAGCAGCTTAAGAATTGGGGGGGCTGAAGCTTTCTTT. It is translated as CASSLRIGGAEAFF.

This clonotype has ten or more counts. The V call is TRBV16, the J call TRBJ1-2; no reliable D call. The CDR3 covers 12 residues. V was cut by 2 bases and J by 5 bases, with 6 bases left in between. Germline loops: CDR1 KGHSY, CDR2 FQNENV. This chain's CDR3 is CASSQDGYGYTF. CDR3 sequence (DNA): TGTGCCAGCAGCCAAGATGGATATGGCTACACCTTC.

This clonotype occurred many times. V usage is TRBV20-1 and J usage is TRBJ2-1; TRBD2 might be the D (6 bases). This CDR3 has 15 amino acids. Between the trimmed V and J ends, which lost 0 bases and 2 bases, there was a span of 11 bases. Looked up from germline, CDR1 is DFQATT and CDR2 is SNEGSKA (reference sequence). CDR3 bases: TGCAGTGCTAGAGAACTCGGGAGACCCTACAATGAGCAGTTCTTC. Its translation is CSARELGRPYNEQFF.

This clonotype was detected ten times or more. V is TRBV2 and J is TRBJ2-3, with TRBD2 matching over 8 bases. V lost 6 bases to trimming and J lost 0 bases; unmatched junction nucleotides: 5. The CDR3 runs to 15 residues. Per the germline V gene, CDR1 is SNHLY and CDR2 is FYNNEI. The CDR3 region has the DNA TGTGCCAGCAGGGTAGCGGGATTGAGCACAGATACGCAGTATTTT. Residues: CASRVAGLSTDTQYF.

This clonotype showed up many times. The chain has TRBV7-8 and TRBJ2-3; TRBD2 matches at 8 bases. J lost 4 bases, V lost 3 bases, and 6 bases had no gene match. There are 15 residues in the CDR3. Germline CDR1 is SGHVS and CDR2 is FQNEAQ. CDR3 sequence: CASSFLLREADTQYF. In DNA form, the CDR3 reads TGTGCCAGCAGCTTCCTGCTGCGGGAGGCAGATACGCAGTATTTT.

In this sample, this clonotype turned up many times. CDR3 region: CASLGLAEPAYEQYF. In nucleotides, the CDR3 is TGCGCCAGCTTGGGACTAGCGGAGCCCGCCTACGAGCAGTACTTC. The chain couples TRBV5-1 to TRBJ2-7; 11 bases line up with TRBD2. CDR1 is SGHRS, CDR2 YFSETQ, per germline. V was pared by 7 bases and J by 2 bases, with 8 bases of the junction left unmatched. CDR3 length: 15 residues.

The table lists this clonotype with many counts. This chain joins TRBV5-1 and TRBJ2-3, with D tentatively TRBD1 (6 bases). Trimming took 0 bases from V and 5 from J, leaving 7 bases between them. The CDR3 is 13 residues long. Per germline, CDR1 SGHRS and CDR2 YFSETQ. CDR3 residues: CASSLEGGDTQYF. CDR3 bases: TGCGCCAGCAGCTTGGAAGGGGGAGATACGCAGTATTTT. The full variable domain, completed using reference TRBV5-1 and TRBJ2-3, is KAGVTQTPRYLIKTRGQQVTLSCSPISGHRSVSWYQQTPGQGLQFLFEYFSETQRNKGNFPGRFSGRQFSNSRSEMNVSTLELGDSALYLCASSLEGGDTQYFGPGTRLTVL.

In this sample, this clonotype turned up many times. The chain joins TRBV20-1 to TRBJ2-6; tentatively, D is TRBD1 (5 bases). V shed 5 bases and J shed 2 bases, with 10 bases lying between them. This CDR3 is built from 14 residues. The germline V gene encodes CDR1 DFQATT and CDR2 SNEGSKA (reference sequence). The CDR3 DNA reads TGCAGTGCTGCAGGACAACCTGGGGCCAACGTCCTGACTTTC. Translated, it gives CSAAGQPGANVLTF.

This clonotype appeared many times. The V call is TRBV2, the J call TRBJ1-1, with D unclear. Germline V CDR1 and CDR2: SNHLY, FYNNEI. This CDR3 spans 14 amino acids. V was pared by 4 bases and J by 0 bases, with 9 bases between. The CDR3, as DNA: TGTGCCAGCAGTGTTGACGGTATGAACACTGAAGCTTTCTTT. Its translation is CASSVDGMNTEAFF.

This clonotype was recorded at least ten times. The chain uses TRBV7-8 and TRBJ2-7; maybe TRBD2 (5 bases). Trimming pared 2 bases from V and 0 bases from J, leaving 11 bases between. The CDR3 loop spans 15 amino acids. Per germline, CDR1 SGHVS and CDR2 FQNEAQ. In nucleotides, the CDR3 is TGTGCCAGCAGCTTAATTTCTGGGAGCTCCTACGAGCAGTACTTC. As protein: CASSLISGSSYEQYF.

This clonotype was observed at least ten times. The chain recombines TRBV20-1 with TRBJ2-5; 10 bases line up with TRBD1. CDR1 DFQATT and CDR2 SNEGSKA come from the germline V gene (reference sequence). This CDR3 is 14 amino acids long. V trimming: 1 base; J trimming: 5 bases; junction bases outside the gene matches: 4. The CDR3 region has the DNA TGCAGTGCTAGAGGGGACAGGGGAGGGGAGACCCAGTACTTC. This encodes CSARGDRGGETQYF.

There are a few counts of this clonotype. A read error may explain this, as a much larger clone is one base away. The V gene is TRBV12-3 or TRBV12-4, the J gene TRBJ1-1; D unclear. CDR3 length equals 13 residues. Trimming cost V 6 bases and J 1 base, with 9 bases left between them. CDR3 loop: CASSRKTNTEAFF. CDR3 sequence (DNA): TGTGCCAGCAGCCGAAAGACGAACACTGAAGCTTTCTTT.

This clonotype occurred many times. The V gene is TRBV12-3 or TRBV12-4, the J gene TRBJ1-1; D perhaps matches TRBD1 (5 bases). The CDR3 has 14 amino acids. V lost 6 bases, J lost 0 bases, and 11 bases lay in between. The CDR3 loop is CASRPTGLNTEAFF. DNA for the CDR3: TGTGCCAGCAGGCCTACAGGTTTGAACACTGAAGCTTTCTTT.

There are many counts of this clonotype. The V call is TRBV12-3 or TRBV12-4, the J call TRBJ1-4, with D unresolved. V was clipped by 0 bases and J by 0 bases, with 5 bases between them. The CDR3 runs to 15 residues. CDR3 sequence reads: CASSLAGTTNEKLFF. The CDR3 nucleotides read TGTGCCAGCAGTTTAGCAGGGACAACTAATGAAAAACTGTTTTTT.

This clonotype was seen ten or more times. As DNA, the CDR3 is TGCAGCGCCGCTCCTCTTAGCGGGAGGGGCTACAATGAGCAGTTCTTC. Amino acids: CSAAPLSGRGYNEQFF. This chain connects TRBV29-1 to TRBJ2-1, with 11 bases aligning to TRBD2. V was clipped by 7 bases and J by 3 bases; unmatched bases: 11. CDR3 length equals 16 residues. Germline V gene sequence: CDR1 SQVTM, CDR2 ANQGSEA.

V is TRBV18 and J is TRBJ2-3; 8 nucleotides line up with TRBD1. The CDR3 loop spans 17 amino acids. Germline V gene sequence: CDR1 KGHSH, CDR2 LQKENI. V dropped 3 bases and J dropped 6; count of bases not matched to a gene: 14. Here the CDR3 DNA reads TGTGCCAGCTCACCCTCGAGGACAGGGACGAGTACGGATACGCAGTATTTT. Translation gives CASSPSRTGTSTDTQYF. The full variable domain, rest sourced from reference TRBV18 and TRBJ2-3, is NAGVMQNPRHLVRRRGQEARLRCSPMKGHSHVYWYRQLPEEGLKFMVYLQKENIIDESGMPKERFSAEFPKEGPSILRIQQVVRGDSAAYFCASSPSRTGTSTDTQYFGPGTRLTVL.

This clonotype occurred many times. The chain is built from TRBV30 and TRBJ1-6; 7 bases line up with TRBD1. The junction had 7 bases not matched to a gene; V was cut back by 3 bases and J by 5 bases. The CDR3 contains 15 residues. Germline V gene lookup returns CDR1 GTSNPN and CDR2 SVGIG (reference sequence). For the CDR3, the DNA is TGTGCCTGGAGCGGGATCGACAGGGATAATTCACCCCTCCACTTT. Translating it yields CAWSGIDRDNSPLHF.

This clonotype has ten or more counts. The genes are TRBV7-2 and TRBJ2-3; tentatively, D is TRBD1 or TRBD2 (6 bases each). V was shortened by 4 bases and J by 0 bases, with 11 bases between the two germline ends. In germline, CDR1 is SGHTA, CDR2 FQGNSA. This CDR3 comprises 15 residues. The CDR3 region has the DNA TGTGCCAGCAGCTGGAAGGGGGGAAGCACAGATACGCAGTATTTT. It translates to CASSWKGGSTDTQYF.

This rearrangement joins TRBV7-7 to TRBJ2-7, with D tentatively TRBD1 (8 bases). Germline assignment: CDR1 SSHAT and CDR2 FNYEAQ (reference sequence). The CDR3 runs 13 residues. V lost 5 bases and J 7 bases, leaving 15 bases between the germline ends. CDR3 in amino acids: CASSRTGRGEQYF. The CDR3 DNA reads TGTGCCAGCAGCCGGACAGGGCGGGGGGAGCAGTACTTC.

This clonotype has at least ten counts. V gene TRBV15 combines with J gene TRBJ2-3, with D unresolved. Trimming removed 1 base from V and 1 base from J, with 9 bases in between. The CDR3 contains 15 residues. The germline V gene has CDR1 LNHNV and CDR2 YYDKDF (reference sequence). In DNA form, the CDR3 reads TGTGCCACCAGCAGAGGTGTTGAGGGCACAGATACGCAGTATTTT. The encoded protein is CATSRGVEGTDTQYF.

In this sample, this clonotype turned up many times. The V and J genes are TRBV11-2 and TRBJ1-2, with no clear D. Germline CDR1 is SGHAT and CDR2 is FQNNGV. The CDR3 is 13 residues long. Trimming cost V 2 bases and J 7 bases, with 11 bases left between them. CDR3 bases: TGTGCCAGCAGCTTACCCCCCGGGGTTGGCTACACCTTC. Protein sequence: CASSLPPGVGYTF.

This clonotype was observed many times. The chain employs TRBV27 and TRBJ2-2, with D tentatively TRBD2 (6 bases). Germline CDR1 reads MNHEY; CDR2 reads SMNVEV (reference sequence). The CDR3 is 15 amino acids. V shed 6 bases and J shed 4 bases, with 15 bases lying between them. The CDR3 loop reads CASSPSSGLTGELFF. In DNA form, the CDR3 reads TGTGCCAGCAGCCCATCGAGCGGGCTCACCGGGGAGCTGTTTTTT.

This clonotype was recorded at least ten times. J is TRBJ1-5 and V is TRBV7-9; perhaps TRBD1 as D (6 bases). Germline lookup yields CDR1 SEHNR and CDR2 FQNEAQ (reference sequence). Trimming took 5 bases from V and 7 from J, leaving 15 bases between them. CDR3 length equals 14 residues. The chain's CDR3 is CASSAPGDRQPQHF. As DNA, the CDR3 is TGTGCCAGCAGCGCCCCAGGGGACCGGCAGCCCCAGCATTTT.